This T cell receptor beta chain derives from a study of blood T cell repertoires in COVID-19 (dated by TCRdb to the early 2020s). Concerning the study at large: Collaborator samples came from the United States, Italy and Spain and covered acute and convalescent phases of COVID-19. The material from the prospective study consisted of cDNA or gDNA derived from T cells, B-cell-depleted T cells, or PBMCs. Deeply sampled blood TCRbeta repertoires from subjects exposed to, actively infected with, or recovered from COVID-19 were included in the dataset. The repertoires were released in a freely available public database meant as a resource for research on the immune response to SARS-CoV-2. Samples were obtained from the ongoing ImmuneRACE study (first 160 participants) and from over a thousand subjects provided by 6 global collaborators. The sample metadata nearly always contained a de-identified subject ID, COVID-19 status, age in years and sex. HLA class I and class II types, where available, came from metadata supplied by the sample provider rather than from assay-based typing.

Remarks on this clone: The specificity of this receptor is unknown. Base qualities are not at hand, and no much larger clone is one base apart.

Each collaborating institution followed its own protocols to collect whole blood in K2EDTA tubes. For TCRbeta analysis, collaborator samples were shipped as frozen whole blood, as isolated PBMCs, or as DNA extracted from either sample type. Reading the germline V gene (reference sequence) gives CDR1 SGHKS and CDR2 YYEKEE. Germline trimming amounts to 4 bases on V and 6 bases on J, with 16 as the count of junction bases outside the gene matches. The CDR3 runs 16 residues from the cysteine to the phenylalanine. Here the CDR3 DNA is all that survives: 48 bases in frame from base 1. Points the paper makes about the study in general: How much clinical and demographic metadata was included differed by source and by participant, and the metadata was provided uncurated.

TCRbeta CDR3 regions were amplified from genomic DNA using the immunoSEQ Assay, a bias-controlled multiplex PCR. The authors' analysis ran thus. Within the assay, amplification of reference gene primers was used to estimate how many nucleated cells each sample contained. Sequence reads were collapsed and filtered to measure the absolute abundance of every unique TCRbeta CDR3 rearrangement. For each sample, productive Simpson clonality was calculated by taking the square root of Simpson's diversity index across productive rearrangements. Held by TCRdb, this immuneACCESS table contains in-frame sequences only and omits some clones. Under half of the omission traces to an unresolved V gene where checked; the cause of the rest is unknown. V, J and clone size are taken as reported in that table, and D and trimming were inferred from the DNA itself. This sample has 150,000 to 200,000 clones in its table, and 75% to 80% of those were observed once. The ten largest clones capture 26% of the sample.

Sequencing used peripheral blood. The receptor was isolated from a woman between 65 and 79 years old with acute or convalescent COVID-19. This chain joins TRBV5-5 to TRBJ2-7, with TRBD2 matching 7 junction bases. The CDR3 protein sequence reads: CASSPWRAGVSVEQYF. Here is the DNA: TGTGCCAGCAGCCCTTGGCGGGCGGGAGTATCTGTCGAGCAGTACTTC.